These T cell receptor beta chains were read from a single sample in a study of low-dose radiotherapy and immunotherapy resistance in tumors. TCRdb recomputed calls from the reads with MiXCR, one row per CDR3 protein. Of some 82,000 distinct CDR3 sequences listed, over 15% are singletons. The material sequenced was PBMCs, taken before treatment. These receptors were taken from a male donor with prostate cancer. The CDR3 runs from the conserved cysteine through the conserved F or W. The D gene is left open where the match is weak. The size field is filled for only some rows; it gives once, few, many or a size class.

j_call v_call clone_size d_call cdr3_aa cdr3_nt
TRBJ2-3 TRBV30 many TRBD2 CAWSVLRYSGRAPDTQYF TGTGCCTGGAGTGTACTGCGCTACAGCGGGAGGGCCCCAGATACGCAGTATTTT
TRBJ2-1 TRBV6-1 many TRBD2 CASSASGGRVDEQFF TGTGCCAGCAGTGCTAGCGGGGGCCGGGTGGATGAGCAGTTCTTC
TRBJ2-2 TRBV20-1 NA NA CSASIGAGELFF TGCAGTGCTAGTATTGGGGCCGGGGAGCTGTTTTTT
TRBJ2-3 TRBV27 many TRBD2 CASSLSGARNTQYF TGTGCCAGCAGTTTAAGCGGGGCCCGGAATACGCAGTATTTT
TRBJ2-1 TRBV13 many TRBD2 CASSGGASGNNEQFF TGTGCCAGCAGCGGGGGTGCTAGCGGAAACAATGAGCAGTTCTTC
TRBJ2-3 TRBV18 many TRBD2 CASSRDYDSTDTQYF TGTGCCAGCTCACGGGACTACGACAGCACAGATACGCAGTATTTT
TRBJ2-3 TRBV10-3 many NA CAIMEEITDTQYF TGTGCCATCATGGAAGAAATCACAGATACGCAGTATTTT
TRBJ2-3 TRBV7-2 few NA CASSLGLKRDVTQYF TGTGCCAGCAGCTTGGGGTTAAAACGGGATGTAACGCAGTATTTT
TRBJ2-1 TRBV29-1 NA NA CSVYSDQRKDQQFF TGCAGCGTTTACTCTGACCAGCGAAAAGATCAGCAGTTCTTC
TRBJ2-7 TRBV6-5 many NA CASSYSAGRVNEQYF TGTGCCAGCAGTTATTCCGCGGGAAGGGTCAACGAGCAGTACTTC
TRBJ2-2 TRBV20-1 many NA CSATDGQKNTGELFF TGCAGTGCTACAGACGGACAAAAGAACACCGGGGAGCTGTTTTTT
TRBJ2-1 TRBV4-3 many TRBD2 CASSQELGGGANEQFF TGCGCCAGCAGCCAAGAGCTTGGCGGGGGGGCCAATGAGCAGTTCTTC
TRBJ1-5 TRBV7-6 many TRBD1 CASSSGQGVFQPQHF TGTGCCAGCAGCTCCGGACAGGGGGTTTTTCAGCCCCAGCATTTT
TRBJ1-2 TRBV12-3/TRBV12-4 NA NA CASSAVGRDSNGYTF TGTGCCAGCAGTGCCGTGGGCCGAGACTCTAATGGCTACACCTTC
TRBJ2-1 TRBV9 many TRBD1 CASNEGQGMTYNEQFF TGTGCCAGCAACGAAGGACAGGGGATGACCTACAATGAGCAGTTCTTC
TRBJ1-5 TRBV20-1 many NA CSARRRRSLQPQHF TGCAGTGCCCGGAGGCGGAGGTCCTTACAGCCCCAGCATTTT
TRBJ2-1 TRBV28 many TRBD1 CASTGTERNNEQFF TGTGCCAGCACTGGGACAGAAAGAAACAATGAGCAGTTCTTC
TRBJ1-2 TRBV6-6 many NA CASIGGGLVGGYTF TGTGCCAGCATCGGGGGGGGCTTAGTAGGCGGCTACACCTTC
TRBJ2-7 TRBV6-1 few NA CASSSGSSTGLSYEQYF TGTGCCAGCAGTTCCGGGAGCTCGACAGGGCTTTCTTACGAGCAGTACTTC
TRBJ2-1 TRBV5-1 many TRBD2 CASSFGTSGARSYNEQFF TGCGCCAGCAGCTTCGGGACTAGCGGGGCCCGCTCCTACAATGAGCAGTTCTTC
TRBJ2-4 TRBV2 many TRBD2 CASRRSGLQNIQYF TGTGCCAGCAGACGTAGCGGGCTTCAAAACATTCAGTACTTC
TRBJ2-3 TRBV9 many TRBD1 CASSVGGQVFTDTQYF TGTGCCAGCAGCGTAGGGGGACAGGTGTTCACAGATACGCAGTATTTT
TRBJ1-1 TRBV7-9 many NA CASTLGGLNTPEAFF TGTGCCAGCACCCTAGGGGGACTTAATACCCCTGAAGCTTTCTTT
TRBJ2-7 TRBV5-4 NA NA CASSFYICSAISWTSGNSYEQYF NA
TRBJ2-5 TRBV3-1 many NA CASSAPAQETQYF TGTGCCAGCAGTGCACCTGCACAAGAGACCCAGTACTTC
TRBJ2-1 TRBV5-1 NA TRBD2 CASSPSTSGGGKEQFF TGCGCCAGCAGCCCAAGTACTAGCGGGGGGGGGAAGGAGCAGTTCTTC
TRBJ1-2 TRBV4-3 many TRBD1 CASSQDRTGGGYGYTF TGCGCCAGCAGCCAGGACCGGACAGGGGGCGGCTATGGCTACACCTTC
TRBJ2-3 TRBV4-2 many TRBD2 CASSQTGTSGGSGYF TGTGCCAGCAGCCAGACCGGGACTAGCGGGGGGTCGGGCTATTTT
TRBJ2-3 TRBV5-1 few TRBD1 CASSLEGASTDTQYF TGCGCCAGCAGCTTGGAGGGGGCCAGCACAGATACGCAGTATTTT
TRBJ1-5 TRBV9 few TRBD1 CASRPTGSRQPQHF TGTGCCAGCAGACCGACAGGGTCTCGGCAGCCCCAGCATTTT
TRBJ2-1 TRBV12-3/TRBV12-4 many TRBD2 CASSSSGRAHEQFF TGTGCCAGCAGTTCGAGCGGGAGGGCCCATGAGCAGTTCTTC
TRBJ2-2 TRBV6-6 many NA CASSYGGTSTGELFF TGTGCCAGCAGTTACGGCGGGACTTCGACCGGGGAGCTGTTTTTT
TRBJ2-1 TRBV6-5 many TRBD2 CASSYSSSGAYNEQFF TGTGCCAGCAGTTACTCTTCTAGCGGAGCCTACAATGAGCAGTTCTTC
TRBJ2-2 TRBV7-8 many NA CASSMFPEGDTGELFF TGTGCCAGCAGCATGTTTCCGGAGGGGGATACCGGGGAGCTGTTTTTT
TRBJ2-3 TRBV5-1 many TRBD2 CASSSRTSGTSTDTQYF TGCGCCAGCAGCTCCCGGACTAGCGGGACCAGCACAGATACGCAGTATTTT
TRBJ2-3 TRBV5-1 many TRBD2 CASSSPGGIRTDTQYF TGCGCCAGCAGCTCCCCGGGAGGGATCCGCACAGATACGCAGTATTTT
TRBJ2-7 TRBV7-9 once NA CASNGYYEQYF TGTGCCAGCAACGGGTACTACGAGCAGTACTTC
TRBJ1-2 TRBV5-4 few TRBD1 CASSAGQGNGYTF TGTGCCAGCAGCGCAGGACAGGGTAATGGCTACACCTTC
TRBJ2-7 TRBV5-3 NA NA CASSLTDSYEQYF TGTGCCAGCAGCTTGACAGATAGTTACGAGCAGTACTTC
TRBJ2-2 TRBV5-1 many NA CASSFDGGGTGELFF TGCGCCAGCAGCTTTGATGGGGGTGGCACCGGGGAGCTGTTTTTT
TRBJ1-2 TRBV18 few TRBD1 CASSEGADGYTF TGTGCCAGCTCTGAGGGGGCCGATGGCTACACCTTC
TRBJ2-2 TRBV5-1 many NA CASSKGQRNTGELFF TGCGCCAGCAGCAAAGGACAGAGGAACACCGGGGAGCTGTTTTTT
TRBJ2-7 TRBV28 many TRBD1 CASSFSRGLSYEQYF TGTGCCAGCAGTTTTAGCAGGGGGCTCTCCTACGAGCAGTACTTC
TRBJ2-2 TRBV4-3 many NA CASSRPLGTGLTGELFF TGCGCCAGCAGCCGCCCACTTGGCACAGGGCTTACCGGGGAGCTGTTTTTT
TRBJ1-5 TRBV27 many TRBD1 CASSRGTGGHQPQHF TGTGCCAGCAGCCGGGGGACAGGAGGACATCAGCCCCAGCATTTT
TRBJ2-1 TRBV6-8 NA TRBD2 CASSYLPGLAGGNEQFF TGTGCCAGCAGTTACTTGCCGGGACTAGCGGGGGGGAATGAGCAGTTCTTC
TRBJ2-3 TRBV30 many TRBD2 CAWSPVAPTGGDADTQYF TGTGCCTGGAGCCCCGTAGCCCCTACCGGGGGGGACGCAGATACGCAGTATTTT
TRBJ2-2 TRBV18 NA NA CASSAGTRSTGELFF TGTGCCAGCTCGGCCGGGACCCGGAGCACCGGGGAGCTGTTTTTT
TRBJ2-3 TRBV6-1 many TRBD1 CASRSGQGIGTDTQYF TGTGCCAGCAGGTCGGGACAGGGAATCGGCACAGATACGCAGTATTTT
TRBJ2-7 TRBV18 many TRBD1 CASSPGTGEQYF TGTGCCAGCTCACCAGGGACAGGGGAGCAGTACTTC
TRBJ2-2 TRBV2 NA TRBD1 CASSPRDRGTGELFF TGTGCCAGCAGTCCCCGGGACAGGGGCACCGGGGAGCTGTTTTTT
TRBJ2-1 TRBV30 many NA CAWKVDSYNEQFF TGTGCCTGGAAGGTCGACAGTTACAATGAGCAGTTCTTC
TRBJ2-2 TRBV20-1 many NA CSASPENFVAGELFF TGCAGTGCTAGCCCCGAGAATTTTGTCGCCGGGGAGCTGTTTTTT
TRBJ2-2 TRBV2 NA TRBD2 CASSSSGGAVTGELFF TGTGCCAGCAGTTCTAGCGGGGGGGCGGTCACCGGGGAGCTGTTTTTT
TRBJ2-1 TRBV5-1 NA NA CASTNQTSMYLCASSLWTGEPFF NA